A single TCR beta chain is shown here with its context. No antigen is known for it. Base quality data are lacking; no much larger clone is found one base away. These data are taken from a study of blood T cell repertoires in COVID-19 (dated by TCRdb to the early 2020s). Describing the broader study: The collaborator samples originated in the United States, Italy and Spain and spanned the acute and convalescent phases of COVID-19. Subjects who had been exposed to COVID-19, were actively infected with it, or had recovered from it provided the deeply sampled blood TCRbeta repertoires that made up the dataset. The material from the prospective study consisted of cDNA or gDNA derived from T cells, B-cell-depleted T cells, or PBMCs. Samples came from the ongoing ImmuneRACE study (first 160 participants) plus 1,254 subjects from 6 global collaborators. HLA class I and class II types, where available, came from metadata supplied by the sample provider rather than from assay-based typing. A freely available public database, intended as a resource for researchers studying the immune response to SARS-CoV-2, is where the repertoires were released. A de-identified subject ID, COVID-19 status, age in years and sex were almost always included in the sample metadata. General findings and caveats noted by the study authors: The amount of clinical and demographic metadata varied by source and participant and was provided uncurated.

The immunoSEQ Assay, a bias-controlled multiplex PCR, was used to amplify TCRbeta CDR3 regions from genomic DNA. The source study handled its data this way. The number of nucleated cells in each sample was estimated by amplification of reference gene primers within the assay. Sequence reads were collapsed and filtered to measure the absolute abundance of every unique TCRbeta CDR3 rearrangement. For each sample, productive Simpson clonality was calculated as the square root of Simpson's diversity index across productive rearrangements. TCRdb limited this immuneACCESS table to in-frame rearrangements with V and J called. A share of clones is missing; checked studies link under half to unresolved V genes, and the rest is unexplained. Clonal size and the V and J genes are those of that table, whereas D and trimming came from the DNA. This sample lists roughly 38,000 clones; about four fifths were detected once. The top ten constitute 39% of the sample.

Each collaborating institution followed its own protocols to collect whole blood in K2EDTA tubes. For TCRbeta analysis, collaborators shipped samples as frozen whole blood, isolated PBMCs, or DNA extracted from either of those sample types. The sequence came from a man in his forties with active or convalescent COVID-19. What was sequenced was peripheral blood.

The nucleotide sequence is given as TGTGCCAGTAGTTCGGTAGGAGCCAACGAGCAGTACTTC. Its translation reads: CASSSVGANEQYF. Recombination connected TRBV19 to TRBJ2-7; no D gene call is confident. V gives up 5 bases and J gives up 5 bases, and the segment between their germline ends measures 13 bases. CDR1 LNHDA and CDR2 SQIVND are derived from the germline V gene (reference sequence). Including the terminal cysteine and phenylalanine, the CDR3 comprises 13 residues. Left in the record is the CDR3 DNA by itself, 39 bases read in frame from the first base.